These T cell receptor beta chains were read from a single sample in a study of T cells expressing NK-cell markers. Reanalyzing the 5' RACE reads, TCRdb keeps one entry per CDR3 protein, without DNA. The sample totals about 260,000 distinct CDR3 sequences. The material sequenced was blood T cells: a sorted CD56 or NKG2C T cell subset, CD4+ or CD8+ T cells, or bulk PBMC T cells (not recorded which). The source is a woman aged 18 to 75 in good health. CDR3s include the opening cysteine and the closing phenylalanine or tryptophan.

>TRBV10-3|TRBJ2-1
CAITRDSSDEQFF
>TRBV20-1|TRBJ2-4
CSARVQGNKNIQYF
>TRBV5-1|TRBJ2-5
CASSLGFTPQETQYF
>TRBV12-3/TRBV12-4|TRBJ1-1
CASRSGTGGSWITEAFF
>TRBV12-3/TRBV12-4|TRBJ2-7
CASSQRTATSYEQYF
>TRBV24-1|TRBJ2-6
CATMGGAGANVLTF
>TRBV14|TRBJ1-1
CASSRAGMNTEAFF
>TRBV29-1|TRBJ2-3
CSVEHRRPMGDTQYF
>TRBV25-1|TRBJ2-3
CASGRGSGTRTDTQYF
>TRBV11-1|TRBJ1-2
CASSLAFLGRVSYGYTF
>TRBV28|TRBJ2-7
CAWRDRRTYEQYF
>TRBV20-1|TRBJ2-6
CSAQLGGANVLTF
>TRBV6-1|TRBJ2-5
CASSTYRDSQETQYF
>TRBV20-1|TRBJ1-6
CSARDLGRAANNSPLHF
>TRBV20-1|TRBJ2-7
CSAIQVTYEQYF
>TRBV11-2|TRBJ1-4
CASGPGQGSNEKLFF
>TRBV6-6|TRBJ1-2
CASRPDRDDGYTF
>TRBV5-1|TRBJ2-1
CASSPWRDYNEQFF
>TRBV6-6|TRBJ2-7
CASRTDSYEQYF
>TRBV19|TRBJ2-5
CASSMRGREETQYF
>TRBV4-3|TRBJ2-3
CASSQARTDTQYF
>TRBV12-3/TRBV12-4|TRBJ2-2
CASSRAGVTGELFF
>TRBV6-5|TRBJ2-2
CASSYSYNGAGELFF
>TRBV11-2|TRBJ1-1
CASSARTGRYSEAFF
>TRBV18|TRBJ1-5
CASSPPSQGSNQPQHF
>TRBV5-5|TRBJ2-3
CASSPEGKWADTQYF
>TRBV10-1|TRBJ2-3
CASSDRGTDTQYF
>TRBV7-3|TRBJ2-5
CASSYREGETQYF
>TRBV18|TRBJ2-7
CASSPGQGGEQYF
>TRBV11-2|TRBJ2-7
CASSLLRTGTYEQYF
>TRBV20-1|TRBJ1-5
CSASIPASNQPQHF
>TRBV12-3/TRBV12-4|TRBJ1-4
CASSPWTGQAEKLFF
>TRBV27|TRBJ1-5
CASGSPGAGQPQHF
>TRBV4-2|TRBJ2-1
CASSHSGLSRGYNEQFF
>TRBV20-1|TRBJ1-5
CSARVWGTSNQPQHF
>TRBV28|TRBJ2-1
CASSLFPGLDYNEQFF
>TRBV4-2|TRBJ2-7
CASSQDERMEQYF
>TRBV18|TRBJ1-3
CASSAGLGNTIYF
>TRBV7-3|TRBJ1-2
CASSRDGVSGGYTF
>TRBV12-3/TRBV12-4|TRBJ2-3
CASSPRLVGLLDTQYF
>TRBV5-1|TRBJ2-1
CASSHTSGLAGGVGEQFF
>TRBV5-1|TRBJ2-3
CASSSKPTDTQYF
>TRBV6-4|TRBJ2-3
CASSSTGQGVNTQYF
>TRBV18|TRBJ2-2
CASSHNRQIPPNTGELFF
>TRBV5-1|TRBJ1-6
CASALSTGNNSPLHF
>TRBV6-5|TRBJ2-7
CASSYTTSGRGSYEQYF
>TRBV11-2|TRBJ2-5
CASSLDIFPRGGQETQYF
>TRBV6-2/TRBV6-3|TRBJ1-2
CASTNRDGYTF
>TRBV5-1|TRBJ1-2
CASSFGVGDGYTF
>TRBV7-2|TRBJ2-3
CASRVVSADTQYF
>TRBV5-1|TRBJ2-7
CASSLGPFEEQYF
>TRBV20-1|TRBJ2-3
CSARGQPESTDTQYF
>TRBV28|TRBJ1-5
CASSLGRQPQHF
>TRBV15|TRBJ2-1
CATSRDRGNNEQFF